The present entry profiles one T cell receptor beta chain with its context. The sample holds one count of this clone. It has no known antigen specificity. One base away there is no much larger clone; base qualities are not given. TCRbeta CDR3 regions were amplified from genomic DNA using the immunoSEQ Assay, a bias-controlled multiplex PCR. As for how the authors treated the data: The number of nucleated cells in each sample was estimated from the amplification of reference gene primers within the assay. Sequence reads were collapsed and filtered to measure the absolute abundance of every unique TCRbeta CDR3 rearrangement. For each sample, productive Simpson clonality was calculated by taking the square root of Simpson's diversity index across productive rearrangements. TCRdb took this table from immuneACCESS and kept in-frame rearrangements with V and J called. Such tables lack part of the clones; where checked against another copy, unresolved V genes explain under half of the gap, and the rest is unexplained. V and J calls and clone size are as listed in that table; D and trimming were resolved from the DNA. Present in this sample are over 200,000 clones, roughly 88% of which were seen just once. In total, the top ten clones hold around 3.6% of the sample.

The CDR3, from cysteine to phenylalanine, totals 13 residues. The read is trimmed to its CDR3 DNA, 39 bases read in frame from base 1. For CDR1 and CDR2, the germline V gene lists SGHRS and YFSETQ. Here V drops 4 bases and J drops 4 bases, and the junction holds 4 bases not matched to any gene. This sample was taken from a study of blood T cell repertoires in COVID-19 (dated by TCRdb to between 2020 and 2021). In the study overall: The collaborator samples originated in the United States, Italy and Spain and spanned the acute and convalescent phases of COVID-19. The samples were drawn from two sources: the first 160 participants of the ongoing ImmuneRACE study, and over 950 subjects contributed by 6 global collaborators. The sample metadata nearly always contained a de-identified subject ID, COVID-19 status, age in years and sex. The prospective study material was composed of cDNA or gDNA derived from T cells, B-cell-depleted T cells, or PBMCs. HLA class I and class II types, where available, came from metadata supplied by the sample provider rather than from assay-based typing. The dataset comprised deeply sampled blood TCRbeta repertoires from subjects exposed to, actively infected with, or recovered from COVID-19. The repertoires were made available in a free public database intended to serve as a resource for research on the immune response to SARS-CoV-2.

Overall study results and their limits: How much clinical and demographic metadata was included differed by source and by participant, and the metadata was provided uncurated.

In the prospective study, participants were about 18 to 100 years old, resided in about two dozen geographic areas of the United States, and were enrolled through a virtual design. In the prospective study, cohorts were assigned on the basis of participant-reported clinical history obtained from a screening survey and a study questionnaire. Exposed participants had been in contact with someone with a PCR-confirmed or clinician-diagnosed COVID-19 case within 2 weeks of study entry. Mobile phlebotomists in the prospective study collected whole blood, serum and a nasopharyngeal or oropharyngeal swab from every participant. Participants in the prospective study had the option to provide additional blood draws and questionnaires over a roughly 2-month period. Before DNA extraction, blood samples from the prospective study were shipped at room temperature or frozen.

The sequenced material came from PBMCs or T cells enriched from blood (not recorded which). The sequence derives from a woman in her 30s who had been exposed to COVID-19. The chain was built from TRBV5-1 and TRBJ2-5, with 7 central nucleotides matching TRBD1. The CDR3 sequence is CASSPGQPETQYF. Here is the DNA: TGCGCCAGCAGCCCGGGACAGCCAGAGACCCAGTACTTC.